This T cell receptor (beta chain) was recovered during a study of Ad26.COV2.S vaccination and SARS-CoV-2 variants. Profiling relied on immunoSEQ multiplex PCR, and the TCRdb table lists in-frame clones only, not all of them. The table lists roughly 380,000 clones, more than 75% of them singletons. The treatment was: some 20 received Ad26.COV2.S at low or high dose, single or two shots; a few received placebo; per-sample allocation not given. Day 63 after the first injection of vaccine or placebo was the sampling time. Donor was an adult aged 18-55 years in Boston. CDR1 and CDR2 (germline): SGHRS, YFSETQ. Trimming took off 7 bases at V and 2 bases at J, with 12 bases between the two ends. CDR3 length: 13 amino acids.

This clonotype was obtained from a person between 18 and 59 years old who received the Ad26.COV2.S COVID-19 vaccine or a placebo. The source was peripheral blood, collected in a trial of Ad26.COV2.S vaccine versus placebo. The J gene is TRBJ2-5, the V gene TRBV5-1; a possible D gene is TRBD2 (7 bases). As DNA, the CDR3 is TGCGCCAGCCAAGGGGGACTACAAGAGACCCAGTACTTC. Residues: CASQGGLQETQYF.